A selection of T cell receptor beta chains follows, all from one sample in a study of shared clonotypes between healthy human individuals. Using immunoSEQ multiplex PCR, the repertoire was profiled, and TCRdb retains in-frame clones only, with some absent. Here the sample spans some 740,000 clones, 85% to 95% being singletons. Input material: naive CD8+ T cells sorted from blood. Receptors were obtained from a young man in good health. The conserved cysteine and the conserved F or W are not part of the CDR3 here.

j_call: TRBJ2-3
v_call: TRBV27
cdr3_aa: ASSFRDTQY

j_call: TRBJ1-5
v_call: TRBV6-5
cdr3_aa: ASSYPGQPQH

j_call: TRBJ2-1
v_call: TRBV27
cdr3_aa: ASSSDSTPTYNEQF

j_call: TRBJ2-7
v_call: TRBV28
cdr3_aa: ASSYGPTGLAVSSSYEQY

j_call: TRBJ1-5
v_call: TRBV9
cdr3_aa: ASSPRYRSYSNQPQH

j_call: TRBJ2-5
v_call: TRBV7-2
cdr3_aa: ASSDSTGGWESETQY

j_call: TRBJ2-1
v_call: TRBV7-2
cdr3_aa: ASSLGGSSSYNEQF

j_call: TRBJ2-1
v_call: TRBV7-6
cdr3_aa: ASSLVLYNEQF

j_call: TRBJ2-1
v_call: TRBV5-5
cdr3_aa: ASNLDSSLYNEQF

j_call: TRBJ2-7
v_call: TRBV27
cdr3_aa: ASSRLLPYEQY

j_call: TRBJ2-1
v_call: TRBV27
cdr3_aa: ASSWTGNEQF